The 4 T cell receptor beta chains below come from one sample, sequenced in a study of blood T cell repertoires in COVID-19. The table came from immunoSEQ multiplex PCR; TCRdb's copy has only in-frame clones and leaves some out. The sample shows approximately 170,000 clones, around four fifths of them seen only once. The sequenced sample consisted of peripheral blood. The receptors were sampled from a man aged 40-55 years who had recovered from COVID-19.

The rearrangement uses TRBV12-3 or TRBV12-4 and TRBJ1-4, with D tentatively TRBD1 (5 bases). The V end was cut by 2 bases, the J end by 7 bases, with 8 bases between. This CDR3 region has 13 residues. The CDR3 nucleotides are TGTGCCAGCAGTTTACAGGGTGTTGAAAAACTGTTTTTT. It yields the protein CASSLQGVEKLFF.

The chain has TRBV12-3 or TRBV12-4 and TRBJ2-1; D unclear. This CDR3 spans 13 amino acids. Trimming left V 5 bases short and J 8 bases short, with 13 bases between. DNA of the CDR3: TGTGCCAGCAGTGATGTCGGGTCAGATGAGCAGTTCTTC. Protein product: CASSDVGSDEQFF.

The J gene is TRBJ2-7, the V gene TRBV6-2 or TRBV6-3, with a possible D match to TRBD1 (5 bases). V lost 5 bases, J lost 7 bases, and 15 bases lay in between. Germline V gives CDR1 MNHEY, CDR2 SVGEGT. The CDR3 length is 13 residues. The CDR3 loop reads CASSGRIDREQYF. Written as DNA, the CDR3 is TGTGCCAGCAGTGGTCGCATCGACAGAGAGCAGTACTTC.

The genes are TRBV6-5 and TRBJ2-7; weak D call: TRBD1 (5 bases). V was shortened by 5 bases and J by 7 bases, with 15 bases between the two germline ends. The CDR3 has 13 amino acids. Germline CDR1 reads MNHEY; CDR2 reads SVGAGI. DNA of the CDR3: TGTGCCAGCAGTAACCCAGGGTTTCGAGAGCAGTACTTC. It encodes CASSNPGFREQYF.